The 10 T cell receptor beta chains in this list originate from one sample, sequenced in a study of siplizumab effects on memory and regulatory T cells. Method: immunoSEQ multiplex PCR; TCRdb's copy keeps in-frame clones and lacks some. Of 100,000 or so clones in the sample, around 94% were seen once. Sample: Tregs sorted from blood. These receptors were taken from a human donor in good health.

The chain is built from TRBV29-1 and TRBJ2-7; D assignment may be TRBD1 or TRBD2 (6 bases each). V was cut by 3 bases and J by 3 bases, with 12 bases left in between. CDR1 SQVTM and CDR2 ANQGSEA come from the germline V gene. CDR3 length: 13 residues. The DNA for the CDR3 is TGCAGCGTTGATTGGGGGGCTAACTACGAGCAGTACTTC. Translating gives CSVDWGANYEQYF.

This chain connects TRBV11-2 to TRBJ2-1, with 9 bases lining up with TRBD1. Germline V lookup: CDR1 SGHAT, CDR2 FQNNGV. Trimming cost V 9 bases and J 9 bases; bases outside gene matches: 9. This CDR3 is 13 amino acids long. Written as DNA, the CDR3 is TGTGCCAGTGACAGGGGGACAGGGTTTGAGCAGTTCTTC. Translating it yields CASDRGTGFEQFF. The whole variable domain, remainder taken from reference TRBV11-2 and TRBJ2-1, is EAGVAQSPRYKIIEKRQSVAFWCNPISGHATLYWYQQILGQGPKLLIQFQNNGVVDDSQLPKDRFSAERLKGVDSTLKIQPAKLEDSAVYLCASDRGTGFEQFFGPGTRLTVL.

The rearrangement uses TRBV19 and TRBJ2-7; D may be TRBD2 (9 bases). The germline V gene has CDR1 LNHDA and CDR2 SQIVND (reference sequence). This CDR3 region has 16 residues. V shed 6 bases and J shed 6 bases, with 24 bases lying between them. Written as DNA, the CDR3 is TGTGCCAGTAGCAAAACAGGGGGGACTAGCTTCCTCGAGCAGTACTTC. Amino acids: CASSKTGGTSFLEQYF. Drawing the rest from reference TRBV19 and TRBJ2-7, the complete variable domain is DGGITQSPKYLFRKEGQNVTLSCEQNLNHDAMYWYRQDPGQGLRLIYYSQIVNDFQKGDIAEGYSVSREKKESFPLTVTSAQKNPTAFYLCASSKTGGTSFLEQYFGPGTRLTVT.

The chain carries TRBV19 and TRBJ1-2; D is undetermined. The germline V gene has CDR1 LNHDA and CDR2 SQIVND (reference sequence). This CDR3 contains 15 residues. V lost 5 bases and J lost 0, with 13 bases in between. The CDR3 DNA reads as TGTGCCAGTAGTCCCCATGGCCTCACTAACTATGGCTACACCTTC. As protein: CASSPHGLTNYGYTF.

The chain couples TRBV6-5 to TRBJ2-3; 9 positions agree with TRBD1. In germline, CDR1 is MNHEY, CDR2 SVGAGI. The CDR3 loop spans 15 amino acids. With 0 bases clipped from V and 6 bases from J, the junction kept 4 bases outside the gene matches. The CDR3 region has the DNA TGTGCCAGCAGTTACTCAGGACAGGGGAGGGATACGCAGTATTTT. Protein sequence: CASSYSGQGRDTQYF.

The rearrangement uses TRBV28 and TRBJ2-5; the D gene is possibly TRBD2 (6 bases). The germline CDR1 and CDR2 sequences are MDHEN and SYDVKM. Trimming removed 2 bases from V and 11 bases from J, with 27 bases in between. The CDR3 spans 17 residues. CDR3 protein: CASSLGAHLGTRGWQYF. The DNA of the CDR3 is TGTGCCAGCAGTTTAGGCGCTCATCTCGGGACGCGGGGATGGCAGTACTTC.

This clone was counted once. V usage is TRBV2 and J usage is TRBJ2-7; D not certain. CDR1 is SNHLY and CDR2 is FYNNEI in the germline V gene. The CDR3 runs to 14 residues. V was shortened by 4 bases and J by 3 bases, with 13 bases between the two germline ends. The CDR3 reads CASSGARDRYEQYF. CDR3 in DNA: TGTGCCAGCAGTGGGGCTCGTGACCGCTACGAGCAGTACTTC.

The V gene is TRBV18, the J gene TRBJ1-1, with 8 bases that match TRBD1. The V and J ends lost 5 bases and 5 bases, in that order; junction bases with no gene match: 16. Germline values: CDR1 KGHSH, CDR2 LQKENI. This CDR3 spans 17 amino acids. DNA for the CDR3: TGTGCCAGCTCATCTATCCCCACAGGGGGTCAATATACTGAAGCTTTCTTT. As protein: CASSSIPTGGQYTEAFF.

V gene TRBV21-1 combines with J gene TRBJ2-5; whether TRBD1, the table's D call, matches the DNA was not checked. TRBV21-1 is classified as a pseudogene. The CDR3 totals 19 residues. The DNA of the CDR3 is TGTGCCAGCAGCGGCCACCTCCGGGACAGGGGGACTCTCCAAGAGACCCAGTACTTC. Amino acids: CASSGHLRDRGTLQETQYF.

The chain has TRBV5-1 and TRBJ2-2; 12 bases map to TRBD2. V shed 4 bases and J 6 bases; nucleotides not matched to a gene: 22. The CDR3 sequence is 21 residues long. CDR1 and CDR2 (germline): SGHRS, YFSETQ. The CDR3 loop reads CASSIAKSTSGSIGVAGELFF. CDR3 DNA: TGCGCCAGCAGCATAGCAAAATCGACTAGCGGGAGTATCGGTGTAGCCGGGGAGCTGTTTTTT.